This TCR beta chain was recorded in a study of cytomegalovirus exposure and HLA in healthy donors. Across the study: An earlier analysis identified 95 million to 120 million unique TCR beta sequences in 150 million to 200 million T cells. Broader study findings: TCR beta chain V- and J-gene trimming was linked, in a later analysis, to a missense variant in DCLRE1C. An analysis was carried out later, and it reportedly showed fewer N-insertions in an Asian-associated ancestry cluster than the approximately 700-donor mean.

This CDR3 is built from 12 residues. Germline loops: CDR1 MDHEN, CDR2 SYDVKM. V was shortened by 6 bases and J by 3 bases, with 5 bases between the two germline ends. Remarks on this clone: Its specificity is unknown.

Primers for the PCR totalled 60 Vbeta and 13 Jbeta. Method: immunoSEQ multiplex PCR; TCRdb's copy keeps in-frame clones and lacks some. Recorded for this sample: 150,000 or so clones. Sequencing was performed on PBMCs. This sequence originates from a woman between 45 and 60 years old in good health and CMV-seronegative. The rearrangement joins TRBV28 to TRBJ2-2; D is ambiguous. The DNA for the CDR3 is TGTGCCAGCAGACGGGACACCGGGGAGCTGTTTTTT. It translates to CASRRDTGELFF.